The entry that follows covers one T cell receptor beta chain sequence. Its antigen target is currently unknown. No qualities accompany the bases; no much larger clone lies one base away. This specimen comes from a study of blood T cell repertoires in COVID-19 (dated by TCRdb to about 2020). Looking at the study overall: The collaborator samples originated in the United States, Italy and Spain and spanned the acute and convalescent phases of COVID-19. Sample metadata almost always included a de-identified subject ID, COVID-19 status, age in years and sex. The dataset comprised deeply sampled blood TCRbeta repertoires from subjects exposed to, actively infected with, or recovered from COVID-19. Samples came from the ongoing ImmuneRACE study (first 160 participants) plus 1,254 subjects from 6 global collaborators. The material from the prospective study consisted of cDNA or gDNA derived from T cells, B-cell-depleted T cells, or PBMCs. Where available, HLA class I and class II types were obtained from metadata supplied by the sample provider rather than from assay-based typing. The repertoires were released in a freely available public database intended as a resource for research on the immune response to SARS-CoV-2.

TCRbeta CDR3 regions were amplified from genomic DNA using the immunoSEQ Assay, a bias-controlled multiplex PCR. The paper's processing steps were these. The number of nucleated cells in each sample was estimated by amplification of reference gene primers within the assay. To quantify the absolute abundance of each unique TCRbeta CDR3 rearrangement, sequence reads were collapsed and filtered. For each sample, productive Simpson clonality was calculated as the square root of Simpson's diversity index across productive rearrangements. TCRdb retrieved this table from immuneACCESS and kept in-frame rearrangements only. Not all clones are present; in checked studies, unresolved V genes account for under half, and no reason is known for the remainder. That table gives V, J and clone size, and the DNA gave D and trimming. Present in this sample are under 300,000 clones, over 80% of which were seen just once. The ten largest clones capture around 6% of the sample.

Study-level results and caveats: Clinical and demographic metadata were provided uncurated, with the amount varying by source and participant.

There are 17 amino acids in the CDR3, from cysteine to phenylalanine inclusive. CDR3 DNA is the only sequence kept; it has 51 bases, read in frame from the first base. The germline V gene sets CDR1 to SGDLS and CDR2 to YYNGEE. Between the V and J ends, shortened by 1 base and 1 base respectively, the junction contains 12 bases. The collaborating institutions used their own protocols to collect whole blood in K2EDTA tubes. For TCRbeta analysis, collaborators shipped samples as frozen whole blood, isolated PBMCs, or DNA extracted from either of those sample types. Recombination linked TRBV9 to TRBJ2-6; the D gene is perhaps TRBD1, from 5 matching bases. This sequence was found in a human donor in a cohort sampled during active COVID-19. Source material: peripheral blood. The DNA sequence is given as TGTGCCAGCAGCGTATCCCCGGCAGGGTCTGGGGCCAACGTCCTGACTTTC. This sequence encodes CASSVSPAGSGANVLTF. Supplemented by the reference TRBV9 and TRBJ2-6 proteins around the CDR3, the complete variable domain is DSGVTQTPKHLITATGQRVTLRCSPRSGDLSVYWYQQSLDQGLQFLIQYYNGEERAKGNILERFSAQQFPDLHSELNLSSLELGDSALYFCASSVSPAGSGANVLTFGAGSRLTVL.